These 4 T cell receptor beta chains were all obtained from the same sample, sequenced in a study of CD8 T cells in Susac syndrome. Random hexamers were used to reverse transcribe the RNA input (about 0.5 to 1 ug). TCRdb called the immunoSEQ multiplex PCR reads again in MiXCR, with one record for every CDR3 protein. The sample records about 180,000 distinct CDR3 sequences, 85% to 95% being singletons. The sample was CD8+ T cells from PBMCs. These receptors were obtained from a human donor with multiple sclerosis.

The chain is built from TRBV12-3 or TRBV12-4 and TRBJ2-3; 12 nucleotides match TRBD2. The CDR3 is made up of 17 amino acids. V was pared by 7 bases and J by 0 bases, with 8 bases of the junction left unmatched. In DNA form, the CDR3 reads TGTGCCAGCACCCCATGGGGGACTAGCGGGAGCACAGATACGCAGTATTTT. Protein product: CASTPWGTSGSTDTQYF.

The rearrangement links TRBV25-1 to TRBJ1-1; D gene unclear. Germline V gene lookup returns CDR1 MGHDK and CDR2 SYGVNS. The V end lost 5 bases, the J end lost 2 bases, and 12 bases lay between the germline ends. The CDR3 contains 14 residues. The CDR3 region is CASSTPGVNTEAFF. The DNA for the CDR3 is TGTGCCAGCAGTACCCCAGGCGTAAACACTGAAGCTTTCTTT.

The rearrangement links TRBV29-1 to TRBJ2-3; D is possibly TRBD1 (5 bases). CDR1 is SQVTM, CDR2 ANQGSEA, per germline. The CDR3 is 14 residues long. With 3 bases removed from V and 7 bases from J, the gap between germline ends came to 17 bases. CDR3 amino acids: CSVDVWQGTYTQYF. CDR3 coding DNA: TGCAGCGTTGACGTGTGGCAGGGAACCTATACGCAGTATTTT.

This sequence joins TRBV2 and TRBJ2-7; 8 positions agree with TRBD2. V lost 8 bases, J lost 0 bases, and 3 bases stayed unmatched. The CDR3 is made up of 13 amino acids. Germline V CDR1 and CDR2: SNHLY, FYNNEI. This CDR3 is CASYGTSSYEQYF. In nucleotides, the CDR3 is TGTGCCAGCTATGGGACTAGCTCCTACGAGCAGTACTTC.